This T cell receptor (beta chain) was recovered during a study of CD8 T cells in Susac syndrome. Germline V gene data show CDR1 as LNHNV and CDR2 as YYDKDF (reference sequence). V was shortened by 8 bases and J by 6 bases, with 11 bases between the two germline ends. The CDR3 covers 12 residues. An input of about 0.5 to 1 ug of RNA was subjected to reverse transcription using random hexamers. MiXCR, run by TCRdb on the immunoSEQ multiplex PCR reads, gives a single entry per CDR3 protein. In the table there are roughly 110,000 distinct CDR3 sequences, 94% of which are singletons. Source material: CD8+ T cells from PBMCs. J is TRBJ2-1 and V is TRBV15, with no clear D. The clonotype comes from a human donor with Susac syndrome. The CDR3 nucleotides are TGTGCCACCGGGTGGGGTCCCAATGAGCAGTTCTTC. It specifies CATGWGPNEQFF.